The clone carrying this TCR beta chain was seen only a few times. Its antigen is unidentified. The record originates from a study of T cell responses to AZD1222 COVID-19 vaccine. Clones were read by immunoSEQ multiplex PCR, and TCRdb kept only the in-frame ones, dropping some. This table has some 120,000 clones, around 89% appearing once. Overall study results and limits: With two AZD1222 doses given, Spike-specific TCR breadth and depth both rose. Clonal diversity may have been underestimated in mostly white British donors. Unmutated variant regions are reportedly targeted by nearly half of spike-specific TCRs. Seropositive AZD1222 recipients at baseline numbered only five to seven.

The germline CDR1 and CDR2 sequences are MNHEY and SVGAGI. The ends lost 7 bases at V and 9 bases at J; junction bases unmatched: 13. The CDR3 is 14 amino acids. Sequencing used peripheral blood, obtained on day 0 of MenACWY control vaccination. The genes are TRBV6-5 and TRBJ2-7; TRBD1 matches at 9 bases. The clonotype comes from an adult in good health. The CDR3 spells CASTSGDRATGQYF. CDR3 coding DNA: TGTGCCAGCACCTCAGGGGACAGGGCGACAGGGCAGTACTTC.